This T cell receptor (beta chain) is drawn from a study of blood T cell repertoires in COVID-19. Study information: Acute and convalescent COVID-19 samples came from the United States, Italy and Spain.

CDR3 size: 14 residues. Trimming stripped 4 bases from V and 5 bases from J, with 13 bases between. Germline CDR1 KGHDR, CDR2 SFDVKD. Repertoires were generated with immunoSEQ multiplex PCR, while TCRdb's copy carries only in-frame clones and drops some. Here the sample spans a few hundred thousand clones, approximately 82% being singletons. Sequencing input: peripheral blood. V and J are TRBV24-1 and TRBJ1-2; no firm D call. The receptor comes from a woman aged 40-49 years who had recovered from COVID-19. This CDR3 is CATSDAGRQYGYTF. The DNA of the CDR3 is TGTGCCACCAGTGACGCCGGGAGGCAGTATGGCTACACCTTC.